A selection of T cell receptor beta chains follows, all from one sample in a study of T cell responses to AZD1222 COVID-19 vaccine. Clones were read by immunoSEQ multiplex PCR, and TCRdb kept only the in-frame ones, dropping some. The table has approximately 170,000 clones, more than 85% seen once. This material consisted of peripheral blood, taken on day 0 of AZD1222 vaccination. Every receptor here comes from an adult in good health. Both conserved end residues are part of each CDR3. The order of the fields is J gene, D gene, V gene, clone size, CDR3 DNA, CDR3 protein. The D gene is left open where the match is weak. For some rows the clone size is stated as once, few or many, or as a class when expanded; others skip it.

>TRBJ2-1|TRBD2|TRBV4-1|-
TGCGCCAGCAGCCCCAAGCGGGAGGGCCGCGATGAGCAGTTCTTC
CASSPKREGRDEQFF
>TRBJ2-3|TRBD2|TRBV11-3|-
TGTGCCAGCAGCCCACCTACCGGGTTGGGAGGGCGAGGGGATACGCAGTATTTT
CASSPPTGLGGRGDTQYF
>TRBJ2-3|TRBD2|TRBV19|once
TGTGCCAGTAGTTCAGGCCGGGGAGATAGCGGGGGCGAGACAGATACGCAGTATTTT
CASSSGRGDSGGETDTQYF
>TRBJ2-7|-|TRBV10-3|-
TGTGCCATCAGTGAGTCAGGGGGCTCCTACGAGCAGTACTTC
CAISESGGSYEQYF
>TRBJ2-7|-|TRBV9|-
TGTGCCAGCAGCGTAGGGCCCGGGGGGCAGTACGAGCAGTACTTC
CASSVGPGGQYEQYF
>TRBJ1-5|-|TRBV28|-
TGTGCCAGCAGTCCACAGCGAATTCGCAATCAGCCCCAGCATTTT
CASSPQRIRNQPQHF
>TRBJ2-5|TRBD2|TRBV3-1/TRBV3-2|-
TGTGCCAGCAGCCAAGACAAGCGGGAGGCGATTCAAGAGACCCAGTACTTC
CASSQDKREAIQETQYF
>TRBJ2-2|-|TRBV9|-
TGTGCCAGCAGCGTAAAAACGACGAGCTACACCGGGGAGCTGTTTTTT
CASSVKTTSYTGELFF
>TRBJ2-2|-|TRBV6-5|-
TGTGCCAGCAGTTACTCACAGGGTTTCGTCGGGGAGCTGTTTTTT
CASSYSQGFVGELFF
>TRBJ2-1|-|TRBV6-2/TRBV6-3|-
TGTGCCAGCAGTCGAGGGCCCACTAGGGAGCAGTTCTTC
CASSRGPTREQFF
>TRBJ2-1|-|TRBV9|-
TGTGCCAGCAGCGTGGAGGGACCCCCTTGGTTCTTC
CASSVEGPPWFF
>TRBJ2-1|-|TRBV6-6|few
TGTGCCAGCAGTACCCGGAGTACCTCCTACAATGAGCAGTTCTTC
CASSTRSTSYNEQFF
>TRBJ2-1|-|TRBV28|-
TGTGCCAGCAGTTCGAACCCTATAACCCGCAATGAGCAGTTCTTC
CASSSNPITRNEQFF
>TRBJ2-1|-|TRBV7-2|-
TGTGCCAGCAGCCCCCGGACAGAGCAGTTCTTC
CASSPRTEQFF
>TRBJ1-5|-|TRBV30|-
TGTGCCTGGAGTGTACAGGGCCCTGGCAATCAGCCCCAGCATTTT
CAWSVQGPGNQPQHF
>TRBJ1-5|-|TRBV28|few
TGTGCCAGCAGTTGGGGGCGGGGGGCTGTACAGCCCCAGCATTTT
CASSWGRGAVQPQHF
>TRBJ2-5|TRBD1|TRBV4-1|-
TGCGCCAGCAGCCCGGACAGGGGAAGGACCCAGTACTTC
CASSPDRGRTQYF
>TRBJ1-6|-|TRBV4-2|-
TGTGCCAGCAGCCAGATGGGACCCCCCGAAGTGGGGTATAATTCACCCCTCCACTTT
CASSQMGPPEVGYNSPLHF
>TRBJ1-1|-|TRBV7-9|-
TGTGCCAGCACCCACACTGAAGCTTTCTTT
CASTHTEAFF
>TRBJ1-4|TRBD1|TRBV7-2|-
TGTGCCAGCAGCGATCACAGGGGGTTATATGAAAAACTGTTTTTT
CASSDHRGLYEKLFF
>TRBJ2-5|-|TRBV27|-
TGTGCCAGCAGTTTTACAATACAAGAGACCCAGTACTTC
CASSFTIQETQYF
>TRBJ2-7|TRBD2|TRBV9|-
TGTGCCAGCAGCGTAGCTGGGTGGGAGGGGGAGCAGTACTTC
CASSVAGWEGEQYF
>TRBJ2-1|TRBD2|TRBV6-6|once
TGTGCCAGCAGGCCCTCTAGCGGGAGAGCAATGAATGAGCAGTTCTTC
CASRPSSGRAMNEQFF
>TRBJ1-5|-|TRBV28|-
TGTGCCAGCGTCATAGGGGTGGTTAGCAATCAGCCCCAGCATTTT
CASVIGVVSNQPQHF
>TRBJ2-3|TRBD2|TRBV28|-
TGTGCCAGCCGACTAGCGGGAGGTCGGGATACGCAGTATTTT
CASRLAGGRDTQYF
>TRBJ2-7|TRBD1|TRBV28|-
TGTGCCATCCGAGGGGGCGCGTACGAGCAGTACTTC
CAIRGGAYEQYF
>TRBJ2-1|-|TRBV28|-
TGTGCCAGCGGGATAGCGGTCCTCTACAATGAGCAGTTCTTC
CASGIAVLYNEQFF
>TRBJ2-7|-|TRBV7-2|few
TGTGCCAGCACCGGAACGGAGGGGAGGCCCCACTACGAGCAGTACTTC
CASTGTEGRPHYEQYF
>TRBJ1-6|-|TRBV11-3|-
TGTGCCAGCAGCTTAAACGGAGGCTCACCCCTCCACTTT
CASSLNGGSPLHF
>TRBJ2-1|-|TRBV28|-
TGTGCCAGCAGTTCCCCGAGCGGGCGCTCCTACAATGAGCAGTTCTTC
CASSSPSGRSYNEQFF
>TRBJ1-5|-|TRBV19|-
TGTGCCAGTAGTATCTGGGATCAGCCCCAGCATTTT
CASSIWDQPQHF
>TRBJ1-5|-|TRBV24-1|few
TGTGCCACCAGTGATTTGACTAGCAATCAGCCCCAGCATTTT
CATSDLTSNQPQHF
>TRBJ1-1|TRBD1|TRBV4-2|-
TGTGCCAGCAGCCCTCAGGGACAGATGAACACTGAAGCTTTCTTT
CASSPQGQMNTEAFF
>TRBJ1-5|-|TRBV7-9|-
TGTGCCAGCAGCTTAGTGGGCGATAGCAATCAGCCCCAGCATTTT
CASSLVGDSNQPQHF
>TRBJ2-1|-|TRBV20-1|-
TGCAGTGCTGAGAGGAATGAGCAGTTCTTC
CSAERNEQFF
>TRBJ2-1|-|TRBV7-9|-
TGTGCCAGCAGCTTAGGGCCCCTCACTAGGGACAATGAGCAGTTCTTC
CASSLGPLTRDNEQFF
>TRBJ1-1|TRBD1|TRBV30|-
TGTGCCTGGAGTGCCGACAGGGGGTCTGAAGCTTTCTTT
CAWSADRGSEAFF
>TRBJ2-1|TRBD1|TRBV4-1|-
TGCGCCAGCAGGCCGGGACAGGGAGGTGAGCAGTTCTTC
CASRPGQGGEQFF
>TRBJ1-1|-|TRBV7-8|-
TGTGCCAGCAGCCCGATACGGGGAGCTTTCTTT
CASSPIRGAFF
>TRBJ1-2|-|TRBV20-1|few
TGCAGTGCTAGAGATAGGGGCTACACCTTC
CSARDRGYTF
>TRBJ2-7|-|TRBV6-5|-
TGTGCCAGCAGCCTCGAGGGAGGTTCCTACGAGCAGTACTTC
CASSLEGGSYEQYF
>TRBJ2-5|TRBD2|TRBV7-9|-
TGTGCCAGCAGCTGGCGGGAGCTGGAGGAGACCCAGTACTTC
CASSWRELEETQYF
>TRBJ2-3|-|TRBV19|-
TGTGCTAGCGACACAATGGGGGGAGGCACAGATACGCAGTATTTT
CASDTMGGGTDTQYF
>TRBJ2-7|-|TRBV6-5|-
TGTGCCAGCAGTACCGGCCCCCCAGGGGTTTACGAGCAGTACTTC
CASSTGPPGVYEQYF
>TRBJ2-7|-|TRBV5-4|-
TGTGCCAGCAGCCTTGACAACTACGAGCAGTACTTC
CASSLDNYEQYF
>TRBJ2-7|-|TRBV7-2|-
TGTGCCAGCAGCTCCCGGTCCGGGACACGGGACGAGCAGTACTTC
CASSSRSGTRDEQYF
>TRBJ1-4|-|TRBV7-8|-
TGTGCCAGCAGCTTATCTCTGGGAGAAAAACTGTTTTTT
CASSLSLGEKLFF
>TRBJ2-5|TRBD1|TRBV9|-
TGTGCCAGCAGCCAAAAGGGGGCCGGAGAGACCCAGTACTTC
CASSQKGAGETQYF
>TRBJ1-6|-|TRBV19|-
TGTGCCAGTAGTGGGGACACAAATTCACCCCTCCACTTT
CASSGDTNSPLHF
>TRBJ2-5|TRBD1|TRBV7-3|-
TGTGCCAGCAGCTCGACAGGGATGGAGACCCAGTACTTC
CASSSTGMETQYF